This T cell receptor beta chain comes out of a study of cytomegalovirus exposure and HLA in healthy donors (dated by TCRdb to the late 2010s). With respect to the entire study: An earlier analysis of 587 of the donors reported around 280 Gb of sequence data and 117 million unique TCR beta sequences obtained from roughly 180 million T cells. An earlier analysis of more than 450 of the donors used high-throughput TCR beta sequencing to judge whether each TCR beta V gene segment behaved as functional or pseudogenic. The number of typed donors differed by locus: roughly 620-640 for A, B, C, DRB1 and DQB1; 522 for DQA1; some 590 for DPA1; and about 470 for DPB1. In addition to the first cohort of around 670 subjects, a separate validation cohort of approximately 130 different subjects was used. Class I and class II HLA loci were covered by the typing at four-digit resolution. On average, over 200,000 unique TCR beta nucleotide sequences were sequenced per donor among about 400 genotyped donors of the cohort, with roughly 18% of those sequences being non-productive. A later analysis re-analyzed previously published TCR beta repertoires from 666 donors and added high-resolution HLA genotyping to study TCR occurrence patterns. The study was designed to test whether signatures of past pathogen exposure could be identified by cataloging public T cell receptors. Of the 300 to 450 genotyped donors, roughly 80% were placed in the genetic ancestry cluster associated with self-reported Caucasian donors. Genome-wide SNP genotypes for about 65% of the roughly 670 donors were used in a later genetic analysis, which treated that subset as a discovery cohort. Every repertoire in the discovery cohort had been generated on one and the same sequencing platform. Donor age, sex, ethnicity and CMV serostatus were compiled alongside the repertoire data. The study profiled the T cell repertoires of approximately 700 subjects by immunosequencing and related them to cytomegalovirus serostatus. To predict cytomegalovirus infection status, the study brought together high-throughput TCR immunosequencing, statistical association of individual TCRs with disease status, and machine learning. An early release covering 550 to 650 HLA-typed donors comprised roughly 300 gigabases of sequencing data and roughly 86 million unique TCR sequences. About five DR-DQ haplotypes were treated as single units for association and clustering because of strong linkage in the cohort. The later analysis used no new phenotypic data to find candidate immune exposures, relying instead on TCR beta sequences and their occurrence across donors.

Reading the germline V gene gives CDR1 SGHVS and CDR2 FNYEAQ. Taken from cysteine to phenylalanine, the CDR3 has 14 residues. Of all the DNA, just the CDR3 is kept, 42 bases in frame from base 1. V lost 1 base and J lost 0 bases; the stretch between them is 7 bases long. A few counts support this clone. The antigen it binds to is not known. No base-level quality is on record; no much larger clone is a single base apart. Library construction relied on the immunoSEQ multiplex PCR assay. A mixture of 60 forward primers for TCR Vbeta segments and 13 reverse primers for TCR Jbeta segments was used in the multiplex PCR. A multiplex PCR assay on genomic DNA amplified the CDR3 region of rearranged TCR beta genes. The Illumina HiSeq System was used to sequence the amplified TCR beta libraries as 87-base-pair reads. The original pipeline was this. A later analysis tallied tens of millions of unique TCR beta chains across the approximately 670 repertoires, and approximately 11 million of those chains were shared by two or more donors. A nearest-neighbor algorithm error-corrected the raw reads and collapsed the reads into unique sequences, merging closely related sequences to remove PCR and sequencing errors. CDR3 sequences were aligned to IMGT reference sequences to assign V, D and J gene segments. Each retained sequence needed at least a six-nucleotide match to both a V gene segment and a J gene segment. A rearrangement counted as productive if the CDR3 had no stop codons and remained in frame with V and J, and every other rearrangement counted as non-productive. Following IMGT convention, CDR3 was defined as the stretch from the second conserved V-encoded cysteine to the conserved J-encoded phenylalanine. The earlier analysis of a few hundred of the donors excluded any sequence lacking an unambiguous match to a single V gene segment. In an earlier analysis of some 590 of the donors, a V segment was called functional when productive rearrangements were above 56.7%, and segregating when the standard deviation between donors exceeded 5%. To diagnose cytomegalovirus status from the catalog of TCR beta chain sequences, a statistical classification framework was built. In a later analysis, TCR nucleotide sequences were compared against IMGT/GENE-DB human TR gene sequences so that V and J genes could be assigned. In a later analysis, CDR3 sequences and most-parsimonious VDJ recombination scenarios were assigned using the TCRdist pipeline. A later analysis defined each TCR beta chain by its CDR3 amino acid sequence plus V-gene family, and excluded reads lacking a unique V-gene family. As a way to deal with suspected cross-contamination and a sequencing artifact, a later analysis dropped 592 nucleotide sequences that were highly shared and had low generation probability. In a later analysis, a clonal expansion index was calculated for each public chain from normalized within-repertoire ranks of inferred template counts. A later analysis computed generation probabilities with a VDJ recombination model fitted to out-of-frame rearrangements, and checked the results against IGoR. In a later analysis, TCR-TCR, TCR-HLA and TCR-CMV co-occurrence was scored with hypergeometric tests, and a repertoire-size bias correction was applied to TCR pairs. In a later analysis, false discovery rates were estimated by permuting HLA or CMV assignments 20 times. In a later analysis, co-occurring TCRs were grouped using DBSCAN, with TCRdist sequence similarity added in when clustering inside HLA-allele-positive subsets. Repertoires with fewer than 30,000 or more than 120,000 public chains were left out of co-occurrence clustering, as were five repertoires with anomalous nucleotide sharing. TCRdb took this table from immuneACCESS and kept in-frame rearrangements with V and J called. Such tables lack part of the clones; where checked against another copy, unresolved V genes explain under half of the gap, and the rest is unexplained. V, J and clone size derive from that table, while D and trimming were established from the DNA sequence. For this sample the table gives around 180,000 clones, of which about four fifths were detected only once. Roughly 1.5% of the sample rests with the top ten.

The cohort consisted of more than 650 healthy bone marrow donors. All cohort members were sampled while nominally healthy, although unrecorded immune exposures were likely present. The donor was CMV seronegative and belonged to the group of 380 or so seronegative cohort members. Each donor provided a peripheral blood sample, and peripheral blood mononuclear cells were used for TCR beta sequencing. The Qiagen DNeasy Blood Extraction Kit was used to extract genomic DNA from the blood cell samples. Points the paper makes about the study in general: Immune exposure information for the cohort was limited to CMV serostatus. The classifier was reported to diagnose cytomegalovirus status with high specificity and sensitivity in both the original cohort and the validation cohort. A later analysis found that most CMV-associated TCR beta chains appeared HLA-restricted, with HLA associations seemingly driven largely by CMV exposure. Strong co-occurrence of HLA alleles, especially DR and DQ, made assigning TCR associations to individual alleles difficult. A later analysis reported that several top co-occurrence clusters appeared linked to parvovirus B19, influenza, CMV and Epstein-Barr virus. This cohort had only TCR beta chains sequenced, and the lack of alpha or paired-chain data limited which features could be detected. According to a later analysis, TCR association rates differed among HLA loci, with DRB1 alleles showing the most associated TCRs and HLA-C alleles showing the fewest. The authors suggested that the approach could potentially be extended to other disease states and immunological phenotypes. Because some donors lacked HLA typing at each locus, the association tests relied only on the typed subset. Sequencing depth was assumed to be roughly uniform across donors in the presence/absence analyses, though that assumption may not hold. A further reported finding was that TCR beta sequences accurately predicted the HLA-A and HLA-B alleles for most subjects in the first cohort. In an earlier analysis of about 600 of the donors, most TCR beta V segments appeared in productive rearrangements about 87% or about 30% of the time, broadly matching IMGT annotations. Correlated functional status among segregating V segments might reflect linkage disequilibrium, but an unknown experimental factor could not be ruled out. Compared with equally common non-associated chains, HLA-associated TCR beta chains in a later analysis were more clonally expanded and had lower generation probabilities. Because counts were too low, about 17 rarely observed V segments, including chromosome 9 orphons, were excluded from the earlier analysis of a few hundred of the donors. A later genetic analysis associated a missense DCLRE1C variant with V-gene and J-gene trimming of TCR beta chains, and an independent cohort replicated the association. While some public TCRs were present in many individuals, most TCR sequences turned up only very rarely across donors. Compared with the roughly 700-donor mean, donors in an Asian-associated ancestry cluster had fewer N-insertions in productive TCRs, according to a later genetic analysis. Some IMGT-functional V segments, including TRBV6-2 and TRBV6-3, could not be distinguished by the 87-base-pair reads and were therefore excluded. In a later analysis, 15,000 to 20,000 TCR beta sequences were associated with specific HLA alleles at a false discovery rate of 0.05. The sequencing pipeline was judged likely to have produced a cluster of highly shared sequence variants as a technical artifact. In vitro tests confirmed that a few of the cytomegalovirus-associated TCR beta chains recognize cytomegalovirus antigens. The study listed over 150 TCR beta chains as associated with cytomegalovirus.

Sequencing input: PBMCs. The chain is assembled from TRBV7-6 and TRBJ2-7, and perhaps TRBD1 as D gene, on 6 matching bases. The receptor was isolated from a woman between 50 and 59 years old in good health and CMV-seronegative. The CDR3 amino acid sequence is: CASSLGTASYEQYF. The sequenced DNA: TGTGCCAGCAGCTTAGGGACAGCCTCCTACGAGCAGTACTTC.